The source of this T cell receptor beta chain is a study of graft-versus-host responses after intestinal transplantation. Study-level information: Each patient got anti-thymocyte globulin induction, then tacrolimus and steroids for roughly 3 years. General observations from the study: GvH clones detected in recipient marrow included some appearing first in ileum or blood. High graft-versus-host to host-versus-graft T cell clonal ratios marked allografts of patients with graft-donor macrochimerism. Early post-transplant declines in HvG were associated with peak levels of circulating GvH clones.

Points on this clone: The target antigen is unknown.

CDR1 and CDR2 from the germline V gene are LNHDA and SQIVND (reference sequence). The CDR3 has 14 residues. V shed 6 bases and J 1 base; nucleotides not matched to a gene: 4. Investigators treated the graft tissue so that it released intraepithelial and lamina propria lymphocytes. TCRdb keeps only in-frame clones here, not all; method: immunoSEQ multiplex PCR. The table records approximately 14,000 clones, roughly 70% of them present only once. Sequencing was performed on ileum tissue, taken about 680 days after intestinal transplantation. The V and J genes are TRBV19 and TRBJ2-5; TRBD1 matches at 8 bases. The source is a human patient who received an intestinal transplant, so some T cells may come from the graft donor. CDR3 residues: CASSLGQVQETQYF. As DNA, the CDR3 is TGTGCCAGTAGCCTGGGACAGGTCCAAGAGACCCAGTACTTC.